The 12 T cell receptor beta chains in this list originate from one sample, sequenced in a study of CD8 T cells in Susac syndrome. RNA was extracted with the RNeasy kit, and a quantity of about 0.5 to 1 ug was reverse transcribed using random hexamers. TCRdb passed the immunoSEQ multiplex PCR reads through MiXCR, listing each CDR3 protein once. The repertoire holds hundreds of thousands of distinct CDR3 sequences, with approximately 95% as singletons. Sequenced: CD4+ T cells from PBMCs. Receptor source: a human donor with Susac syndrome.

The chain employs TRBV20-1 and TRBJ2-7; TRBD2 agrees at 11 bases. V lost 5 bases and J lost 4; bases outside the gene matches: 10. The CDR3 length is 15 residues. The germline V gene encodes CDR1 DFQATT and CDR2 SNEGSKA (reference sequence). The CDR3 DNA reads TGCAGTGCTTCCTTGACTAGCGGGACCTCTTACGAGCAGTACTTC. It encodes CSASLTSGTSYEQYF.

CDR3 nucleotides: TGCAGCGGGTCCACAAGCTCCTACAATGAGCAGTTCTTC. It translates to CSGSTSSYNEQFF. V usage is TRBV29-1 and J usage is TRBJ2-1; D gene uncertain. The CDR3 loop spans 13 amino acids. Germline V gene sequence: CDR1 SQVTM, CDR2 ANQGSEA. V was shortened by 7 bases and J by 0 bases, with 10 bases between the two germline ends.

This clonotype was observed once. V is TRBV15 and J is TRBJ1-2; D not resolved. V lost 0 bases, J lost 8 bases, and 7 bases lay in between. The CDR3 has 12 residues. Germline V gene data show CDR1 as LNHNV and CDR2 as YYDKDF (reference sequence). The CDR3 DNA reads TGTGCCACCAGCAGAGATCGGCTGGGCTACACCTTC. Its protein product is CATSRDRLGYTF. Full variable domain (outside the CDR3, taken from reference TRBV15 and TRBJ1-2): DAMVIQNPRYQVTQFGKPVTLSCSQTLNHNVMYWYQQKSSQAPKLLFHYYDKDFNNEADTPDNFQSRRPNTSFCFLDIRSPGLGDTAMYLCATSRDRLGYTFGSGTRLTVV.

The chain uses TRBV21-1 and TRBJ1-4. TRBV21-1 corresponds to a pseudogene. This CDR3 region has 15 residues. CDR3 amino acids: CASLGIPSENEKLFF. The CDR3 DNA sequence: TGTGCCAGCCTGGGTATACCCTCCGAGAACGAAAAACTGTTTTTT.

The chain is built from TRBV28 and TRBJ2-5, with a possible D match to TRBD1 (5 bases). The closer fit of TRBJ2-7 to the DNA end suggests the J call may be wrong. Germline lookup yields CDR1 MDHEN and CDR2 SYDVKM. The CDR3 sequence is 12 residues long. DNA of the CDR3: TGTGCCAGCAGTCAGACAGAATACGAGCAGTACTTC. This gives the protein CASSQTEYEQYF.

The chain is built from TRBV28 and TRBJ2-5, with 7 bases that match TRBD1. The length of the CDR3 is 14 residues. V shed 6 bases and J 6 bases; nucleotides not matched to a gene: 10. Germline V gene data show CDR1 as MDHEN and CDR2 as SYDVKM. CDR3 sequence reads: CASSLNRGRKTQYF. The CDR3 DNA follows: TGTGCCAGCAGCCTAAACAGGGGACGGAAGACCCAGTACTTC.

This clonotype was counted a single time. The chain couples TRBV20-1 to TRBJ2-3; D might be TRBD1 (6 bases). Germline values: CDR1 DFQATT, CDR2 SNEGSKA (reference sequence). The CDR3 spans 12 residues. V lost 4 bases and J lost 6, with 11 bases in between. The DNA for the CDR3 is TGCAGTGCTACCCTAACAGGGGATACGCAGTATTTT. Its translation: CSATLTGDTQYF.

This chain joins TRBV20-1 and TRBJ1-5; 7 nucleotides align to TRBD1. The V gene's germline CDR1 is DFQATT and CDR2 SNEGSKA (reference sequence). This CDR3 spans 15 amino acids. The J segment lost 2 bases and the V segment lost 2 bases, leaving 6 bases of the junction unmatched. For the CDR3, the DNA is TGCAGTGCTAGATGGCCAGGGGGTGGCAATCAGCCCCAGCATTTT. Encoded protein: CSARWPGGGNQPQHF.

V usage is TRBV29-1 and J usage is TRBJ2-3; 12 bases map to TRBD2. Germline-derived CDR1 and CDR2 are SQVTM and ANQGSEA. This CDR3 is built from 17 residues. The V segment lost 7 bases and the J segment 4 bases; nucleotides outside the gene matches: 15. This CDR3 reads CSASSRASGRGADTQYF. DNA for the CDR3: TGCAGCGCGTCCTCCCGGGCTAGCGGGAGGGGAGCAGATACGCAGTATTTT.

The chain carries TRBV29-1 and TRBJ2-2; 7 nucleotides match TRBD1. J was trimmed by 2 bases and V by 7 bases; bases with no gene match: 4. This CDR3 spans 13 amino acids. The germline gives CDR1 SQVTM, CDR2 ANQGSEA. The DNA for the CDR3 is TGCAGCGCCCGGGACAGCAACACCGGGGAGCTGTTTTTT. It yields the protein CSARDSNTGELFF.

The count of this clonotype is one. The chain links TRBV5-1 to TRBJ2-6, with TRBD2 matching over 8 bases. Germline trimming cut 0 bases from V and 1 base from J; bases unmatched to any gene: 12. Germline V gives CDR1 SGHRS, CDR2 YFSETQ. The CDR3 spans 20 residues. The CDR3 sequence is CASSLGARSGSTSGANVLTF. The CDR3 nucleotides read TGCGCCAGCAGCTTGGGGGCGAGAAGCGGGAGTACGTCTGGGGCCAACGTCCTGACTTTC.

The chain has TRBV6-2 or TRBV6-3 and TRBJ2-1; TRBD2 might be the D (6 bases). This CDR3 has 13 residues. Trimming left V 7 bases short and J 6 bases short, with 13 bases between. The germline gives CDR1 MNHEY, CDR2 SVGEGT. CDR3: CASKAGLGNEQFF. The DNA for the CDR3 is TGTGCCAGCAAGGCGGGATTAGGCAATGAGCAGTTCTTC.